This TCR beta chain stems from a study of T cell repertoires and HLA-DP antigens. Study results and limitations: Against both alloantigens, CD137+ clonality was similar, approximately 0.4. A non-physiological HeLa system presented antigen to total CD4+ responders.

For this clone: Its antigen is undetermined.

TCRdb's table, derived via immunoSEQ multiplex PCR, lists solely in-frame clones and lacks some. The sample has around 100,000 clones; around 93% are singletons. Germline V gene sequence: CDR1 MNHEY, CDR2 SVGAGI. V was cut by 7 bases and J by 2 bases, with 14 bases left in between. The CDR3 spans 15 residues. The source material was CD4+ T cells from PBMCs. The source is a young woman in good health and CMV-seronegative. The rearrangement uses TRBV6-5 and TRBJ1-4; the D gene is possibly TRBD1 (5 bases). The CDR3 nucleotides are TGTGCCAGCACAAAAATCGGGGCTACTAATGAAAAACTGTTTTTT. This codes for CASTKIGATNEKLFF.